The sequence of this T cell receptor (beta chain) was determined in a study of T cell repertoires in cytomegalovirus infection (dated by TCRdb to the late 2010s). Concerning the study at large: Peptide stimulations targeted recently identified HLA-C-restricted CMV epitopes, whose presentation resists viral immunomodulation, together with well-studied HLA-B-restricted epitopes. Because public TCR beta signatures pointed to carriage of CMV infection together with the matching HLA type, the HLA type of each donor mattered for the analysis.

The treatment or condition label for this specimen denotes: in vitro stimulation with specific CMV peptide epitopes to enrich CMV-specific T cells. These reads were obtained on an Illumina HiSeq 1500. The public reads were reprocessed in TCRdb via fastp at Q25 and MiXCR, keeping in-frame beta chains. Merged by CDR3 protein, the rows form single entries marked with the most common genes and DNA. This sample is represented by fewer than 1,000,000 distinct CDR3 sequences; more than 25% of them were singletons. The top ten clones comprise around an eighth of the sample. Notes on this clonotype: The target of this receptor is not known. One base away there is no much larger clone; base qualities are not given.

Summary of the overall study and its limitations: In both this cohort and an independent roughly 330-donor cohort, the cumulative frequency of public TCR beta family members distinguished carriers of CMV infection plus the relevant HLA type. In the ex vivo response, HLA-C-restricted CMV-specific TCR beta clonotypes were dominant, and in two of eight donors the single most frequent clonotype came from this HLA-C-restricted group.

The V end loses 6 bases and the J end loses 3 bases, and a stretch of 11 bases separates them. For CDR1 and CDR2, the germline V gene (reference sequence) lists MNHEY and SMNVEV. Including the terminal cysteine and phenylalanine, the CDR3 comprises 13 residues. Only the CDR3 region is kept as DNA, spanning 39 bases read in frame from base 1. The TCR comes from a human donor in good health (CMV status not recorded). Some clones in this sample may be carry-over from other donors' samples. Sequencing was performed on cultured CD8+ T cells from PBMCs, taken from culture after CMV antigen stimulation. The rearranged chain carries TRBV27 and TRBJ1-1; no D gene is confidently identified. The nucleotide sequence reads as follows: TGTGCCAGCAGAGTGGGAACTTACACTGAAGCTTTCTTT. Translated, this gives CASRVGTYTEAFF.